This TCR beta chain stems from a study of cytomegalovirus exposure and HLA in healthy donors. Study-level findings and limits: A few CMV-associated chains proved CMV antigen-specific in vitro. Later analysis suggested most CMV-associated TCR beta chains were HLA-restricted.

Primers included in the PCR were 60 Vbeta and 13 Jbeta primers. Using immunoSEQ multiplex PCR, the repertoire was profiled, and TCRdb retains in-frame clones only, with some absent. Of 150,000 to 200,000 clones in the sample, just over 75% were seen once. On this clone: Its cognate antigen is unknown.

The germline CDR1 and CDR2 sequences are LNHNV and YYDKDF (reference sequence). The CDR3 totals 13 residues. Trimming stripped 3 bases from V and 2 bases from J, with 5 bases between. The clonotype comes from a woman aged 25-40 years in good health and CMV-seropositive. The rearrangement joins TRBV15 to TRBJ1-5; no clear D. The sequenced sample consisted of PBMCs. CDR3 coding DNA: TGTGCCACCAGCAGCGGAGGCAATCAGCCCCAGCATTTT. As protein: CATSSGGNQPQHF.